Described below is a single T cell receptor (beta chain) sequence and its context. The germline gives CDR1 MNHEY, CDR2 SVGAGI. The length of the CDR3 is 15 residues. V gave up 6 bases and J gave up 3 bases; unmatched junction bases: 8. This entry belongs to a study of control samples from healthy donors and cancer patients. Produced via immunoSEQ multiplex PCR; TCRdb's table is partial and in-frame only. There are more than 100,000 clones in the sample; 80% to 95% occur only once, and about 2.6% lies in the top ten. The receptor was isolated from a man between 18 and 35 years old in good health. Sequences were obtained from blood. The genes are TRBV6-5 and TRBJ1-5, with 7 bases aligning to TRBD1. CDR3 sequence (DNA): TGTGCCAGCAGCCCCGGGACAGCGAACAATCAGCCCCAGCATTTT. The encoded protein is CASSPGTANNQPQHF.